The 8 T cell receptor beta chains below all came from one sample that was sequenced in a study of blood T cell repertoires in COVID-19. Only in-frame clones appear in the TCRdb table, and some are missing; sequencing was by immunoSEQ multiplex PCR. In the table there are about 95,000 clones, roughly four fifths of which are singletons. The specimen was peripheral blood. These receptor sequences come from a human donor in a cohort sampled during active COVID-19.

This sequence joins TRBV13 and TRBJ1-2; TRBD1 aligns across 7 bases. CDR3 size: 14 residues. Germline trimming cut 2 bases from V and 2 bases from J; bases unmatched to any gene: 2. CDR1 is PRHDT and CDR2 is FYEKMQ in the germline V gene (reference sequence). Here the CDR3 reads CASSLYRGNYGYTF. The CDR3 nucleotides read TGTGCCAGCAGCTTATACAGGGGAAACTATGGCTACACCTTC.

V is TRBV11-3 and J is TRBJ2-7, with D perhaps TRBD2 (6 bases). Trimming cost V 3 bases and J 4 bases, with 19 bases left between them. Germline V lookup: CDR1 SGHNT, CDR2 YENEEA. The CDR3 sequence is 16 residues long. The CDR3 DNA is TGTGCCAGCAGCTTGGGCGGGACCCAATCTCGGTACGAGCAGTACTTC. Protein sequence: CASSLGGTQSRYEQYF.

The CDR3 DNA is TGTGCCAGTAGTATAGGACAGGGGGGTCAGCCCCAGCATTTT. Translated, it gives CASSIGQGGQPQHF. V usage is TRBV19 and J usage is TRBJ1-5; 9 bases line up with TRBD1. Germline V CDR1 and CDR2: LNHDA, SQIVND (reference sequence). This CDR3 has 14 amino acids. Trimming took 1 base from V and 6 from J; bases not matched to a gene: 1. Supplemented by reference TRBV19 and TRBJ1-5, the full variable domain reads DGGITQSPKYLFRKEGQNVTLSCEQNLNHDAMYWYRQDPGQGLRLIYYSQIVNDFQKGDIAEGYSVSREKKESFPLTVTSAQKNPTAFYLCASSIGQGGQPQHFGDGTRLSIL.

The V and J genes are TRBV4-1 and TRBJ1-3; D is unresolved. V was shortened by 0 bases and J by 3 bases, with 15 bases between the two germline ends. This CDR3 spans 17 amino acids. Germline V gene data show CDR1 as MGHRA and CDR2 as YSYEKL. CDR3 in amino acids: CASSQDAAKKGGNTIYF. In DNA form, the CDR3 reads TGCGCCAGCAGCCAAGATGCGGCGAAAAAAGGTGGAAACACCATATATTTT.

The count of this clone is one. Here the CDR3 reads CASGGVGYTEAFF. CDR3 DNA sequence: TGTGCCAGTGGAGGCGTAGGCTACACTGAAGCTTTCTTT. This rearrangement joins TRBV19 to TRBJ1-1, with unresolved D. The CDR3 runs 13 residues. V shed 8 bases and J shed 3 bases, with 13 bases lying between them. CDR1 is LNHDA, CDR2 SQIVND, per germline (reference sequence).

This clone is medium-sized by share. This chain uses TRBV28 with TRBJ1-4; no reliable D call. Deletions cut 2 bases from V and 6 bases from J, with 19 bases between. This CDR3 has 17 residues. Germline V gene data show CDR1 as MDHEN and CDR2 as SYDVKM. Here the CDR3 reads CASSLESLPGVDEKLFF. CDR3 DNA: TGTGCCAGCAGTTTAGAATCGTTACCGGGAGTTGATGAAAAACTGTTTTTT.

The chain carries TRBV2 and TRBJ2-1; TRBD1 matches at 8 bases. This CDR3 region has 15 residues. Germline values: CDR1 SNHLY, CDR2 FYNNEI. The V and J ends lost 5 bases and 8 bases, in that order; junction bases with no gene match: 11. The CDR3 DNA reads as TGTGCCAGCAGTCCAGGGGGCCAGCAAACCGATGAGCAGTTCTTC. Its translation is CASSPGGQQTDEQFF. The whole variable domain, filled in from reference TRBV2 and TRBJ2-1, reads EPEVTQTPSHQVTQMGQEVILRCVPISNHLYFYWYRQILGQKVEFLVSFYNNEISEKSEIFDDQFSVERPDGSNFTLKIRSTKLEDSAMYFCASSPGGQQTDEQFFGPGTRLTVL.

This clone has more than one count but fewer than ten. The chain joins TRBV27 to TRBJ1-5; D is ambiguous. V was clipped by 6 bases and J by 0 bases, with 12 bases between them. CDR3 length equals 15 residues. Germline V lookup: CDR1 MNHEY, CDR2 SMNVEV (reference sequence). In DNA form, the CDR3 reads TGTGCCAGCAGATCGGGAACCATTAGCAATCAGCCCCAGCATTTT. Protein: CASRSGTISNQPQHF.